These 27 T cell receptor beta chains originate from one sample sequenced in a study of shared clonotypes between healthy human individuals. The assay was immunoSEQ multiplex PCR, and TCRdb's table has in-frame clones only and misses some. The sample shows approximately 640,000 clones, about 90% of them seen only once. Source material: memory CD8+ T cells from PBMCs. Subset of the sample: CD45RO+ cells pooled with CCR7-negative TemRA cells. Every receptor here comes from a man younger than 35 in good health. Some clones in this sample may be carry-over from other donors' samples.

The CDR3 nucleotides read TGTGCCAGCAGTTTATCTGCGGTTACCTTAATTCCACCCCTCCACTTT. It is translated as CASSLSAVTLIPPLHF. The chain joins TRBV27 to TRBJ1-6; D is ambiguous. Germline V gene data show CDR1 as MNHEY and CDR2 as SMNVEV (reference sequence). This CDR3 spans 16 amino acids. Between the trimmed V and J ends, which lost 0 bases and 11 bases, there was a span of 17 bases.

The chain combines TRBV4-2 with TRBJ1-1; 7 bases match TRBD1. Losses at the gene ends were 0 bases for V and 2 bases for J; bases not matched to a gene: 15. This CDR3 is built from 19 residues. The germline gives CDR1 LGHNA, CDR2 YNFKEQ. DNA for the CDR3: TGTGCCAGCAGCCAAGATGGGGGGGTACAGGGGCCGGTCAACACTGAAGCTTTCTTT. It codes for CASSQDGGVQGPVNTEAFF.

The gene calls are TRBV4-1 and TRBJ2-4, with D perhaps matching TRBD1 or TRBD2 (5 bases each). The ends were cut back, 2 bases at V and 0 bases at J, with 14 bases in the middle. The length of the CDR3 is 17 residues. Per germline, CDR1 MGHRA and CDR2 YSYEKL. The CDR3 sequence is CASSQLDWGIAKNIQYF. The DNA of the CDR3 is TGCGCCAGCAGCCAACTCGACTGGGGGATAGCCAAAAACATTCAGTACTTC.

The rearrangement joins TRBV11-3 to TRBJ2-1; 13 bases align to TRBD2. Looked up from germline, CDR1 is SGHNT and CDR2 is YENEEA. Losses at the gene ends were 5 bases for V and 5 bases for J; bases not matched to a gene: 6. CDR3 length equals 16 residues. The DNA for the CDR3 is TGTGCCAGCAGCGAATGGACTAGCGGGGGCCACAATGAGCAGTTCTTC. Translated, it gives CASSEWTSGGHNEQFF.

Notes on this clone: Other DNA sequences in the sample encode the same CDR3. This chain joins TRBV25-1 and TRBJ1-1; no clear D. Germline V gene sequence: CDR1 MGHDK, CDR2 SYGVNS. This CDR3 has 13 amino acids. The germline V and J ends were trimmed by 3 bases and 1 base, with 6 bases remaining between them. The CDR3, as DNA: TGTGCCAGCAGTGAGACTCGGAACACTGAAGCTTTCTTT. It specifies CASSETRNTEAFF.

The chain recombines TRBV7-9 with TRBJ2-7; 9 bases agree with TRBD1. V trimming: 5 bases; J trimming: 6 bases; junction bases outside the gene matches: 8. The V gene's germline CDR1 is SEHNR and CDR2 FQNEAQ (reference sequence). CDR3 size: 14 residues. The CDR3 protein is CASSMTGGTGEQYF. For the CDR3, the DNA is TGTGCCAGCAGCATGACAGGGGGAACAGGCGAGCAGTACTTC.

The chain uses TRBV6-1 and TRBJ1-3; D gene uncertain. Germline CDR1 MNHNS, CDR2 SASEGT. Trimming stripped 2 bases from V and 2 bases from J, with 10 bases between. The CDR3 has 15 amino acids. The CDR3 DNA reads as TGTGCCAGCAGTGAAATCACCTACGCTGGAAACACCATATATTTT. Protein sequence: CASSEITYAGNTIYF.

For the CDR3, the DNA is TGTGCCAGCAGCTTAGACCCTCGAGGACCCCTACAGCCCCAGCATTTT. It yields the protein CASSLDPRGPLQPQHF. The chain carries TRBV7-9 and TRBJ1-5; D is unclear. Germline CDR1 SEHNR, CDR2 FQNEAQ (reference sequence). The CDR3 runs to 16 residues. V lost 1 base to trimming and J lost 7 bases, with 17 bases between them.

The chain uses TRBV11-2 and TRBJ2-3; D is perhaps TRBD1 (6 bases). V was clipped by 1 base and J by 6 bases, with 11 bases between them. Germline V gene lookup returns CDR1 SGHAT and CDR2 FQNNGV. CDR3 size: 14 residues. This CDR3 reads CASSLVGAFDTQYF. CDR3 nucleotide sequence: TGTGCCAGCAGCTTAGTGGGGGCGTTTGATACGCAGTATTTT.

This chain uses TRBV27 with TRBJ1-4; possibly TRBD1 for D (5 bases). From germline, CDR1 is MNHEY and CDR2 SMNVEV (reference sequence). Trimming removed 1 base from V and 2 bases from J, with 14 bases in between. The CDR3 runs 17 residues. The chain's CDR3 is CASSLWGISGTNEKLFF. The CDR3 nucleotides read TGTGCCAGCAGTTTATGGGGCATTTCAGGGACTAATGAAAAACTGTTTTTT.

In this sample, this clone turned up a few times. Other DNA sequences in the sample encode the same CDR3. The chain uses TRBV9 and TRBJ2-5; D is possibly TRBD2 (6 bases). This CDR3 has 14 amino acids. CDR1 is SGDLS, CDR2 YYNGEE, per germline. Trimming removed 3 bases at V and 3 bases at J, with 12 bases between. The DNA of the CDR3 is TGTGCCAGCAGCGCCTCCGGGACTGAAGAGACCCAGTACTTC. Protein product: CASSASGTEETQYF.

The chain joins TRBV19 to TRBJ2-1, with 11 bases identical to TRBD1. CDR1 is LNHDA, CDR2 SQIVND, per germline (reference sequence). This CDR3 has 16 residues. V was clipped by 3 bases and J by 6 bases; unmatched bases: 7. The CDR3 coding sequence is TGTGCCAGTAGTATTGGGGGGACAGGGGGATTCAATGAGCAGTTCTTC. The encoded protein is CASSIGGTGGFNEQFF.

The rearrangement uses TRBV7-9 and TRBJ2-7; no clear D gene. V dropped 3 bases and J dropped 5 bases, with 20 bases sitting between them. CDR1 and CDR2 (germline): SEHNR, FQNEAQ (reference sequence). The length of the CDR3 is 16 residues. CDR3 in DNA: TGTGCCAGCAGCTTCAACTCCCAGTTAGGTCCCAACGAGCAGTACTTC. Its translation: CASSFNSQLGPNEQYF.

CDR3 residues: CASTPRDEQYF. The CDR3 region has the DNA TGCGCCAGCACCCCACGGGACGAGCAGTACTTC. The genes are TRBV5-1 and TRBJ2-7; D is undetermined. This CDR3 has 11 residues. Trimming pared 6 bases from V and 5 bases from J, leaving 9 bases between. The V gene's germline CDR1 is SGHRS and CDR2 YFSETQ. Complete variable domain (other parts from reference TRBV5-1 and TRBJ2-7): KAGVTQTPRYLIKTRGQQVTLSCSPISGHRSVSWYQQTPGQGLQFLFEYFSETQRNKGNFPGRFSGRQFSNSRSEMNVSTLELGDSALYLCASTPRDEQYFGPGTRLTVT.

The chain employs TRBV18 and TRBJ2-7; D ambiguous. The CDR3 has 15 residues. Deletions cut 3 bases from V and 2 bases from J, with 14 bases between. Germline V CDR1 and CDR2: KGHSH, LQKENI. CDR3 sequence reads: CASSPSSRWAYEQYF. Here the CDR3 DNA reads TGTGCCAGCTCACCCAGCTCGCGGTGGGCCTACGAGCAGTACTTC.

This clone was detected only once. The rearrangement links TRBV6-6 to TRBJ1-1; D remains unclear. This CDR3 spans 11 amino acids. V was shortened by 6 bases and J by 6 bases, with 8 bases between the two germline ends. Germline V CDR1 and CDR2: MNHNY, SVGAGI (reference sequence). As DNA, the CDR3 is TGTGCCAGCAGGCTTGGCCCTGAAGCTTTCTTT. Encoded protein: CASRLGPEAFF.

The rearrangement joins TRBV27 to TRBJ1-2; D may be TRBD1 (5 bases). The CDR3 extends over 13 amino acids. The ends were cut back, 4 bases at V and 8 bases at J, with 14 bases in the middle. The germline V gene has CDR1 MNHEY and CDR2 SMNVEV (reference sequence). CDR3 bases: TGTGCCAGCAGTTCGACAGTTCTGGGGGGCTACACCTTC. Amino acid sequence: CASSSTVLGGYTF.

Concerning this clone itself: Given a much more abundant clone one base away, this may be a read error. This CDR3 is CASRERMNTEAFF. In DNA, the CDR3 is TGTGCCAGCAGGGAGCGGATGAACACTGAAGCTTTCTTT. J is TRBJ1-1 and V is TRBV6-5; no clear D gene. Trimming took off 6 bases at V and 0 bases at J, with 8 bases between the two ends. The CDR3 contains 13 residues. Germline assignment: CDR1 MNHEY and CDR2 SVGAGI.

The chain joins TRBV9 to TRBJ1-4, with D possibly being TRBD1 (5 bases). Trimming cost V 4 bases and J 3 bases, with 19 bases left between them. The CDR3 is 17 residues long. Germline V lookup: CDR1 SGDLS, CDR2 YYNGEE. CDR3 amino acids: CASSHPTGEGPNEKLFF. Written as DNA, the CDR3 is TGTGCCAGCAGCCACCCGACCGGGGAGGGGCCTAATGAAAAACTGTTTTTT.

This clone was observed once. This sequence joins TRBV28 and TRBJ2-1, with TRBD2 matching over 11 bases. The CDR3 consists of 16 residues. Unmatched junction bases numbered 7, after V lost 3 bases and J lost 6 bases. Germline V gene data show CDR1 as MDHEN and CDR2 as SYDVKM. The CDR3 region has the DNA TGTGCCAGCAGTTTTCTTCGGACTAGCGGGTCCAATGAGCAGTTCTTC. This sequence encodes CASSFLRTSGSNEQFF.

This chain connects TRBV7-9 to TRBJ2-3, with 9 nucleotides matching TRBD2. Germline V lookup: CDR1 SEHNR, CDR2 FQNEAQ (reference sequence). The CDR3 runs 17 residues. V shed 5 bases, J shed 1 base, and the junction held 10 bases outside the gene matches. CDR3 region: CASSPRGLAGRTDTQYF. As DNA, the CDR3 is TGTGCCAGCAGCCCCCGGGGGCTAGCGGGGCGCACAGATACGCAGTATTTT.

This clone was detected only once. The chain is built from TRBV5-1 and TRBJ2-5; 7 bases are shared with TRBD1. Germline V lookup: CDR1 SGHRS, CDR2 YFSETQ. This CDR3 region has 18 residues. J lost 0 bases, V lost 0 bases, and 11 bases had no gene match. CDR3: CASSLEIRTGAYQETQYF. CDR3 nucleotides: TGCGCCAGCAGCTTGGAGATTCGTACAGGGGCCTACCAAGAGACCCAGTACTTC.

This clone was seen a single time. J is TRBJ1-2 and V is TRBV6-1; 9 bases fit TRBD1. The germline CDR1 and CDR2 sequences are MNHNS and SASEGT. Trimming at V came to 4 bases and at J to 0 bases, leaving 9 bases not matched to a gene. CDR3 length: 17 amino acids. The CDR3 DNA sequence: TGTGCCAGCAGTGGACGGACAGGGGTAGGCGCTAACTATGGCTACACCTTC. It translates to CASSGRTGVGANYGYTF.

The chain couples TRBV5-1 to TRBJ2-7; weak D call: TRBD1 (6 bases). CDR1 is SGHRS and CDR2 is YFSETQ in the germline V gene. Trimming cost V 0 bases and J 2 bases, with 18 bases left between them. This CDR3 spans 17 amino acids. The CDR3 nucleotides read TGCGCCAGCAGCTTGGAGCCAGTGGAAGGGGGTCCCTACGAGCAGTACTTC. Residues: CASSLEPVEGGPYEQYF.

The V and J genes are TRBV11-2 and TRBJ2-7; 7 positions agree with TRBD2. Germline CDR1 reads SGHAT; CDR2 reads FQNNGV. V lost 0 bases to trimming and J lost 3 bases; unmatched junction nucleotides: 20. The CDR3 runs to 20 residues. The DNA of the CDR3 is TGTGCCAGCAGCTTAGATCTCCAGGCGGGAGATCTGGAGTTGTTCTACGAGCAGTACTTC. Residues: CASSLDLQAGDLELFYEQYF.

CDR3 residues: CASSAGLANTGELFF. The DNA of the CDR3 is TGTGCCAGCAGCGCCGGACTAGCGAACACCGGGGAGCTGTTTTTT. The rearrangement links TRBV9 to TRBJ2-2, with 7 positions matching TRBD2. J lost 0 bases, V lost 3 bases, and 2 bases had no gene match. CDR1 is SGDLS and CDR2 is YYNGEE in the germline V gene. This CDR3 has 15 amino acids.

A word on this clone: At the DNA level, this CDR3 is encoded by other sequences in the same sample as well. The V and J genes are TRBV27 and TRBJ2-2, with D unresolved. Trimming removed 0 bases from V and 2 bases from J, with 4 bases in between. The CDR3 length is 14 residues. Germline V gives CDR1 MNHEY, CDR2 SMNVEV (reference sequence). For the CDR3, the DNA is TGTGCCAGCAGTTTATCCCCAAACACCGGGGAGCTGTTTTTT. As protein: CASSLSPNTGELFF.